These T cell receptor beta chains were read from a single sample in a study of T-cell reconstitution after alpha-beta-depleted transplantation in children. TCRdb processed the PCR reads anew with MiXCR; each CDR3 protein has one entry. The sample has nearly 550,000 distinct CDR3 sequences, about 16% seen once. This sample comprised PBMCs from the stem cell graft donor, obtained from the stem cell graft. These TCRs come from a human donor who donated a stem cell graft to a child with acute lymphoblastic leukemia. CDR3s leave out the opening cysteine and the closing phenylalanine or tryptophan. Each record gives: V gene, clone size, CDR3 protein. Clone size appears in some rows only: once, few, many, or a class for an expanded clone.

V gene: TRBV5-1; clone size: few; CDR3 protein: ASSAMFVASGRDGNEQF
V gene: TRBV4-1; clone size: NA; CDR3 protein: ASSQDDRGTGELF
V gene: TRBV14; clone size: NA; CDR3 protein: ASSRDYRGGELF
V gene: TRBV6-2/TRBV6-3; clone size: few; CDR3 protein: ASSFGWEQF
V gene: TRBV7-9; clone size: few; CDR3 protein: ASSATGGAGGGYT
V gene: TRBV6-1; clone size: few; CDR3 protein: ASSENLEGWRAF
V gene: TRBV29-1; clone size: few; CDR3 protein: SVRARAGETQY
V gene: TRBV12-3/TRBV12-4; clone size: NA; CDR3 protein: ASSGQGAETQY
V gene: TRBV5-1; clone size: NA; CDR3 protein: ASSPILGSYEQY
V gene: TRBV7-9; clone size: NA; CDR3 protein: ASSFTGLDGNTIY
V gene: TRBV18; clone size: NA; CDR3 protein: ASADLISTNEKLF
V gene: TRBV6-5; clone size: few; CDR3 protein: ASSLRLAGTYNEQF
V gene: TRBV4-1; clone size: NA; CDR3 protein: ASSQFTGSSYEQY
V gene: TRBV20-1; clone size: few; CDR3 protein: SAADGLNTEAF
V gene: TRBV3-1; clone size: NA; CDR3 protein: ASSQRPRDPETQY
V gene: TRBV20-1; clone size: many; CDR3 protein: SAQPGLAGGWGEQF
V gene: TRBV19; clone size: few; CDR3 protein: ASLGLAGGHGELF
V gene: TRBV9; clone size: few; CDR3 protein: ASSQGQGGQPQH
V gene: TRBV29-1; clone size: few; CDR3 protein: SVAPGTGSYNEQF
V gene: TRBV7-2; clone size: NA; CDR3 protein: ASSIRSGEYEQY
V gene: TRBV12-3/TRBV12-4; clone size: many; CDR3 protein: ASTSTGYNNQPQH
V gene: TRBV23-1; clone size: NA; CDR3 protein: ASSQTRSSGRTSTDTQY
V gene: TRBV5-1; clone size: NA; CDR3 protein: ASSYGIQETQY
V gene: TRBV2; clone size: NA; CDR3 protein: ATKTVGLAGGRGYEQY
V gene: TRBV20-1; clone size: NA; CDR3 protein: SAITEAGDWNEQF
V gene: TRBV5-1; clone size: NA; CDR3 protein: ASRSGSVDTGELF
V gene: TRBV19; clone size: NA; CDR3 protein: ASSIWGFGNQPQH
V gene: TRBV6-1; clone size: NA; CDR3 protein: ASRRGGLASTGELF
V gene: TRBV6-2/TRBV6-3; clone size: few; CDR3 protein: ASTWANEQF
V gene: TRBV29-1; clone size: NA; CDR3 protein: SVTTSGIYYNEQF
V gene: TRBV5-1; clone size: few; CDR3 protein: ASSLGEAGSGNTIY
V gene: TRBV24-1; clone size: NA; CDR3 protein: ATSDLLAPSLT
V gene: TRBV7-2; clone size: few; CDR3 protein: ASSLQGTYNSPLH
V gene: TRBV25-1; clone size: few; CDR3 protein: ASTEQTSGSIRRRDYEQY
V gene: TRBV6-2/TRBV6-3; clone size: NA; CDR3 protein: AARYYSNQPQH
V gene: TRBV5-5; clone size: NA; CDR3 protein: ASSPNGQGPGELF
V gene: TRBV4-2; clone size: NA; CDR3 protein: ASSQELAAPPGEQF
V gene: TRBV5-1; clone size: many; CDR3 protein: ASSLRDRDYEQY
V gene: TRBV11-2; clone size: NA; CDR3 protein: ASSLVFGRATSSYNEQF
V gene: TRBV5-1; clone size: few; CDR3 protein: ASSFDTFYGYT
V gene: TRBV27; clone size: few; CDR3 protein: ASSLGLAGGPGTQY
V gene: TRBV5-1; clone size: few; CDR3 protein: ASQWEELGTLSYNEQF
V gene: TRBV5-1; clone size: NA; CDR3 protein: ASSLGTGPAYEQY
V gene: TRBV4-1; clone size: NA; CDR3 protein: ASSHYRDRGGGELF
V gene: TRBV10-1; clone size: NA; CDR3 protein: ASSESSGTNTGELF
V gene: TRBV6-1; clone size: few; CDR3 protein: ASRPGASGANEQF